This is a list of T cell receptor beta chains from one sample in a study of cytomegalovirus exposure and HLA in healthy donors. Sequencing used immunoSEQ multiplex PCR; TCRdb keeps in-frame clones, though not all of them. The table has hundreds of thousands of clones, 90% seen once. Sequenced sample: PBMCs. The receptor set was obtained from a woman between 25 and 40 years old in good health and CMV-seronegative. The CDR3 runs from the conserved cysteine through the conserved F or W. The order of the fields is J gene, D gene, V gene, clone size, CDR3 protein, CDR3 DNA. D genes are given only for firm matches. Not all rows give a size; the values are once, few, many and, for expanded clones, a class.

J: TRBJ2-7; D: TRBD1; V: TRBV28; size: once; CDR3: CASSFLRDRGSGFYEQYF; DNA: TGTGCCAGCAGTTTCCTCCGGGACAGGGGGAGCGGCTTCTACGAGCAGTACTTC
J: TRBJ1-2; D: .; V: TRBV9; size: .; CDR3: CASSLEGSGGYTF; DNA: TGTGCCAGCAGCTTAGAGGGGTCCGGTGGCTACACCTTC
J: TRBJ2-7; D: .; V: TRBV19; size: few; CDR3: CASSAGQPHEQYF; DNA: TGTGCCAGTAGTGCCGGACAGCCCCACGAGCAGTACTTC
J: TRBJ2-3; D: .; V: TRBV29-1; size: .; CDR3: CSVAKGETTDTQYF; DNA: TGCAGCGTTGCAAAGGGGGAGACGACAGATACGCAGTATTTT
J: TRBJ1-2; D: .; V: TRBV4-2; size: .; CDR3: CASSHSSGLQGRTYGYTF; DNA: TGTGCCAGCAGCCACAGTTCCGGGCTGCAGGGAAGAACTTATGGCTACACCTTC
J: TRBJ1-2; D: .; V: TRBV6-5; size: once; CDR3: CASTRAGNYGYTF; DNA: TGTGCCAGCACACGGGCGGGAAACTATGGCTACACCTTC
J: TRBJ2-7; D: TRBD1; V: TRBV7-8; size: .; CDR3: CASSLTGAEQYF; DNA: TGTGCCAGCAGCTTAACAGGGGCCGAGCAGTACTTC
J: TRBJ1-1; D: .; V: TRBV4-3; size: .; CDR3: CASSQDIGTNTEAFF; DNA: TGCGCCAGCAGCCAAGATATCGGAACGAACACTGAAGCTTTCTTT
J: TRBJ2-2; D: .; V: TRBV28; size: .; CDR3: CASSLFTSGELFF; DNA: TGTGCCAGCAGTTTATTCACGAGCGGGGAGCTGTTTTTT
J: TRBJ2-7; D: TRBD2; V: TRBV5-4; size: .; CDR3: CASSPGTSGGTKQYF; DNA: TGTGCCAGCAGCCCAGGGACTAGCGGAGGTACTAAGCAGTACTTC
J: TRBJ2-3; D: TRBD1; V: TRBV30; size: .; CDR3: CAWSGSTGYADTQYF; DNA: TGTGCCTGGAGTGGGTCGACAGGGTACGCAGATACGCAGTATTTT
J: TRBJ1-1; D: .; V: TRBV11-3; size: few; CDR3: CASSGRAHTEAFF; DNA: TGTGCCAGCAGCGGAAGGGCCCACACTGAAGCTTTCTTT
J: TRBJ2-2; D: .; V: TRBV12-5; size: .; CDR3: CASGSLGGELFF; DNA: TGTGCTAGTGGTTCCCTTGGCGGGGAGCTGTTTTTT
J: TRBJ2-2; D: .; V: TRBV7-2; size: .; CDR3: CASSLVARATGELFF; DNA: TGTGCCAGCAGCTTAGTCGCGAGGGCAACCGGGGAGCTGTTTTTT
J: TRBJ2-7; D: .; V: TRBV6-1; size: .; CDR3: CASSKNYEQYF; DNA: TGTGCCAGCAGTAAGAACTACGAGCAGTACTTC
J: TRBJ2-7; D: .; V: TRBV4-2; size: .; CDR3: CASSQSTAYEQYF; DNA: TGTGCCAGCAGCCAGAGCACAGCCTACGAGCAGTACTTC
J: TRBJ2-7; D: TRBD2; V: TRBV7-2; size: .; CDR3: CASSLGSLAGPYEQYF; DNA: TGTGCCAGCAGCCTCGGGTCCCTAGCGGGACCCTACGAGCAGTACTTC
J: TRBJ2-3; D: TRBD2; V: TRBV7-8; size: .; CDR3: CASSNRLAGDGTDTQYF; DNA: TGTGCCAGCAGCAACCGACTAGCGGGAGATGGGACAGATACGCAGTATTTT
J: TRBJ1-5; D: .; V: TRBV5-6; size: .; CDR3: CASSLSDQPQHF; DNA: TGTGCCAGCAGCTTGTCGGATCAGCCCCAGCATTTT
J: TRBJ1-4; D: TRBD1; V: TRBV27; size: .; CDR3: CASSLLGQSNEKLFF; DNA: TGTGCCAGCAGTTTATTGGGACAGTCTAATGAAAAACTGTTTTTT
J: TRBJ1-2; D: .; V: TRBV7-9; size: .; CDR3: CASSARGYGYTF; DNA: TGTGCCAGCAGCGCCCGGGGGTATGGCTACACCTTC
J: TRBJ2-7; D: TRBD1; V: TRBV18; size: .; CDR3: CASSPRTGDEQYF; DNA: TGTGCCAGCTCACCAAGGACAGGGGACGAGCAGTACTTC
J: TRBJ2-7; D: TRBD1; V: TRBV9; size: .; CDR3: CASSVGQSYEQYF; DNA: TGTGCCAGCAGCGTGGGACAGAGTTACGAGCAGTACTTC
J: TRBJ1-1; D: .; V: TRBV28; size: .; CDR3: CASSVPGQMNTEAFF; DNA: TGTGCCAGCAGTGTCCCGGGACAAATGAACACTGAAGCTTTCTTT
J: TRBJ2-5; D: TRBD1; V: TRBV4-3; size: once; CDR3: CASSQDWGDRGETQYF; DNA: TGCGCCAGCAGCCAAGATTGGGGGGACAGGGGAGAGACCCAGTACTTC
J: TRBJ1-2; D: .; V: TRBV18; size: few; CDR3: CASSSGEDGYTF; DNA: TGTGCCAGCTCATCAGGGGAGGACGGCTACACCTTC
J: TRBJ2-7; D: TRBD2; V: TRBV5-4; size: .; CDR3: CASSGGTSGSSGEQYF; DNA: TGTGCCAGCAGCGGCGGGACTAGCGGGAGTTCTGGCGAGCAGTACTTC
J: TRBJ2-7; D: TRBD1; V: TRBV29-1; size: .; CDR3: CSVEEDRGHFYEQYF; DNA: TGCAGCGTTGAAGAGGACAGGGGACACTTCTACGAGCAGTACTTC
J: TRBJ2-3; D: .; V: TRBV13; size: .; CDR3: CASRAGASTDTQYF; DNA: TGTGCCAGCAGAGCCGGGGCAAGCACAGATACGCAGTATTTT
J: TRBJ2-3; D: .; V: TRBV9; size: .; CDR3: CASSVGGHTDTQYF; DNA: TGTGCCAGCAGCGTAGGCGGTCACACAGATACGCAGTATTTT
J: TRBJ1-5; D: .; V: TRBV13; size: .; CDR3: CASSLGAGTQPQHF; DNA: TGTGCCAGCAGCTTAGGGGCGGGAACTCAGCCCCAGCATTTT
J: TRBJ1-2; D: TRBD1; V: TRBV5-4; size: .; CDR3: CASSSRDRDMYGYTF; DNA: TGTGCCAGCAGCTCCCGGGACAGGGATATGTATGGCTACACCTTC
J: TRBJ2-1; D: TRBD2; V: TRBV9; size: .; CDR3: CASSLTSGRYNEQFF; DNA: TGTGCCAGCAGTCTTACTAGCGGGAGATACAATGAGCAGTTCTTC
J: TRBJ2-1; D: .; V: TRBV4-2; size: .; CDR3: CASRDGSSYNEQFF; DNA: TGTGCCAGCAGGGATGGAAGCTCCTACAATGAGCAGTTCTTC
J: TRBJ2-1; D: TRBD2; V: TRBV27; size: .; CDR3: CASRDSGRVDEQFF; DNA: TGTGCCAGCAGGGATAGCGGGAGGGTCGATGAGCAGTTCTTC
J: TRBJ1-2; D: .; V: TRBV28; size: .; CDR3: CASSPPGRDSGYTF; DNA: TGTGCCAGCAGCCCCCCGGGCAGGGACTCTGGCTACACCTTC
J: TRBJ2-1; D: TRBD2; V: TRBV6-4; size: .; CDR3: CASSATLAGGADEQFF; DNA: TGTGCCAGCAGTGCCACCCTAGCGGGAGGGGCGGATGAGCAGTTCTTC
J: TRBJ2-4; D: .; V: TRBV5-1; size: .; CDR3: CASSLALLGKNIQYF; DNA: TGCGCCAGCAGCTTGGCTCTATTAGGCAAAAACATTCAGTACTTC
J: TRBJ2-3; D: TRBD1; V: TRBV19; size: .; CDR3: CASSVWGTGRTDTQYF; DNA: TGTGCCAGTAGCGTTTGGGGGACAGGGAGGACAGATACGCAGTATTTT
J: TRBJ1-4; D: TRBD1; V: TRBV10-3; size: .; CDR3: CAISESQQGDEKLFF; DNA: TGTGCCATCAGTGAGTCGCAACAGGGGGATGAAAAACTGTTTTTT
J: TRBJ2-5; D: .; V: TRBV28; size: once; CDR3: CASGPSQETQYF; DNA: TGTGCCAGCGGGCCTTCCCAAGAGACCCAGTACTTC
J: TRBJ2-7; D: TRBD2; V: TRBV14; size: .; CDR3: CASSIGGSTYEQYF; DNA: TGTGCCAGCTCCATTGGCGGGAGCACCTACGAGCAGTACTTC
J: TRBJ1-1; D: .; V: TRBV19; size: once; CDR3: CASSVKANTEAFF; DNA: TGTGCCAGTAGTGTCAAAGCGAACACTGAAGCTTTCTTT
J: TRBJ2-2; D: .; V: TRBV7-6; size: .; CDR3: CASSRAANTGELFF; DNA: TGTGCCAGCAGCAGGGCAGCGAACACCGGGGAGCTGTTTTTT
J: TRBJ2-5; D: .; V: TRBV5-6; size: .; CDR3: CASSLSRKETQYF; DNA: TGTGCCAGCAGCTTGTCTAGGAAAGAGACCCAGTACTTC
J: TRBJ2-1; D: TRBD1; V: TRBV28; size: .; CDR3: CATANQQGARYNEQFF; DNA: TGTGCCACCGCGAACCAACAGGGGGCGCGATACAATGAGCAGTTCTTC
J: TRBJ2-2; D: .; V: TRBV11-2; size: .; CDR3: CASNPGGELFF; DNA: TGTGCCAGCAACCCAGGCGGGGAGCTGTTTTTT
J: TRBJ2-2; D: .; V: TRBV28; size: once; CDR3: CASRLTSAIGELFF; DNA: TGTGCCAGCAGATTGACTTCGGCCATCGGGGAGCTGTTTTTT
J: TRBJ1-1; D: TRBD1; V: TRBV5-6; size: .; CDR3: CASSLWTGPLNTEAFF; DNA: TGTGCCAGCAGCCTATGGACAGGGCCGTTGAACACTGAAGCTTTCTTT